The 9 T cell receptor beta chains below were found in one sample sequenced in a study of CD8 T cells in ankylosing spondylitis. TCRdb reprocessed the 5' RACE reads with MiXCR, giving one entry per CDR3 protein. The profile shows 200,000 to 250,000 distinct CDR3 sequences, about 7.3% of them singletons. No antigen is known for these receptors. Study results and caveats: Blood of patients with ankylosing spondylitis appeared to be characterized by a TCR beta motif of several highly homologous variants.

The sequencing sample was made of blood, either unsorted or a sorted T cell fraction (not recorded which). These receptors were taken from a male donor with ankylosing spondylitis.

This clonotype was seen ten or more times. V usage is TRBV4-1 and J usage is TRBJ2-1; no firm D call. Germline lookup yields CDR1 MGHRA and CDR2 YSYEKL. The CDR3 sequence is 14 residues long. Trimming stripped 1 base from V and 4 bases from J, with 8 bases between. Written as DNA, the CDR3 is TGCGCCAGCAGCCAAGTAGGCCAGTACAATGAGCAGTTCTTC. Its translation is CASSQVGQYNEQFF.

This clonotype was observed at least ten times. V usage is TRBV7-9 and J usage is TRBJ1-4, with TRBD1 identical over 7 bases. The CDR3 is 15 residues long. Germline-derived CDR1 and CDR2 are SEHNR and FQNEAQ (reference sequence). V was pared by 4 bases and J by 5 bases, with 7 bases of the junction left unmatched. The CDR3 reads CASSSSTGPNEKLFF. In DNA form, the CDR3 reads TGTGCCAGCAGCTCGTCGACAGGGCCAAATGAAAAACTGTTTTTT.

In its sample, this clonotype was seen many times. This rearrangement joins TRBV4-3 to TRBJ2-7; D gene uncertain. Between the trimmed V and J ends, which lost 0 bases and 2 bases, there was a span of 14 bases. CDR3 length equals 16 residues. Germline V CDR1 and CDR2: LGHNA, YSLEER. In DNA form, the CDR3 reads TGCGCCAGCAGCCAAGATCTAAGCGTCGCCACCTACGAGCAGTACTTC. Translated: CASSQDLSVATYEQYF.

This clonotype was seen ten or more times. The chain uses TRBV28 and TRBJ1-4; the D is unclear. Germline V lookup: CDR1 MDHEN, CDR2 SYDVKM. The V gene lost 6 bases and the J gene lost 6 bases, with 14 bases spanning the gap. This CDR3 is 14 amino acids long. CDR3 amino acids: CASSLPMVDEKLFF. CDR3 bases: TGTGCCAGCAGCCTTCCTATGGTCGATGAAAAACTGTTTTTT.

The sample holds many counts of this clonotype. The CDR3 loop is CASSLLPGELFF. The CDR3 coding sequence is TGTGCCAGCAGCTTACTGCCCGGGGAGCTGTTTTTT. The rearrangement joins TRBV7-9 to TRBJ2-2; no reliable D call. Per the germline V gene, CDR1 is SEHNR and CDR2 is FQNEAQ (reference sequence). This CDR3 is built from 12 residues. V shed 2 bases and J shed 6 bases, with 4 bases lying between them.

The rearrangement joins TRBV11-2 to TRBJ2-7; D gene unclear. CDR3 length equals 12 residues. With 1 base removed from V and 5 bases from J, the gap between germline ends came to 6 bases. Per germline, CDR1 SGHAT and CDR2 FQNNGV. The CDR3 DNA reads TGTGCCAGCAGCTTAGTTGTCGACGAGCAGTACTTC. Translated, it gives CASSLVVDEQYF. The whole variable domain, remainder taken from reference TRBV11-2 and TRBJ2-7, is EAGVAQSPRYKIIEKRQSVAFWCNPISGHATLYWYQQILGQGPKLLIQFQNNGVVDDSQLPKDRFSAERLKGVDSTLKIQPAKLEDSAVYLCASSLVVDEQYFGPGTRLTVT.

There are many counts of this clonotype. This chain links TRBV20-1 with TRBJ2-7, with D possibly being TRBD1 (6 bases). The CDR3 has 12 amino acids. Germline V gives CDR1 DFQATT, CDR2 SNEGSKA (reference sequence). The V end lost 7 bases, the J end lost 3 bases, and 13 bases lay between the germline ends. The CDR3 is CSGQENYYEQYF. CDR3 in DNA: TGCAGTGGACAGGAAAATTACTACGAGCAGTACTTC.

In its sample, this clonotype was seen a few times. V gene TRBV5-6 combines with J gene TRBJ2-3; D unresolved. Between the trimmed V and J ends, which lost 7 bases and 3 bases, there was a span of 6 bases. Germline lookup yields CDR1 SGHDT and CDR2 YYEEEE. The CDR3 extends over 11 amino acids. The CDR3 region is CASGTTDTQYF. The CDR3 nucleotides read TGTGCCAGCGGTACTACAGATACGCAGTATTTT.

This clonotype was seen at least ten times. The chain carries TRBV7-8 and TRBJ2-5; tentative D call: TRBD2 (7 bases). CDR3 size: 14 residues. Germline V gene lookup returns CDR1 SGHVS and CDR2 FQNEAQ. V was shortened by 7 bases and J by 5 bases, with 17 bases between the two germline ends. For the CDR3, the DNA is TGTGCCAGCACCCAAGGGGGGGCGCGTGAGACCCAGTACTTC. This sequence encodes CASTQGGARETQYF.